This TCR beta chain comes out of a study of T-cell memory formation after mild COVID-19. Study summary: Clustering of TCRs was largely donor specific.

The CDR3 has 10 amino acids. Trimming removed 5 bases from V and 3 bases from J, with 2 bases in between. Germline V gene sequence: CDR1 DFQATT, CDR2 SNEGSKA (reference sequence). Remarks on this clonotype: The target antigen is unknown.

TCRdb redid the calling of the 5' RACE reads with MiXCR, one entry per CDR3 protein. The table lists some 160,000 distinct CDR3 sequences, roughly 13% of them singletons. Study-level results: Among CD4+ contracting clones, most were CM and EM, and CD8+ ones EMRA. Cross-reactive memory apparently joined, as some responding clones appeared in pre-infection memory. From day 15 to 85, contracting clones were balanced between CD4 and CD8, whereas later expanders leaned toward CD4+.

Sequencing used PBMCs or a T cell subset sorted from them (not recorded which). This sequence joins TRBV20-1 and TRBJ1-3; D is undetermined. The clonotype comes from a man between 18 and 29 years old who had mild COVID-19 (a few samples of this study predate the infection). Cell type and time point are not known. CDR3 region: CSARGNTIYF. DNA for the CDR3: TGCAGTGCTCGTGGAAACACCATATATTTT.